This T cell receptor (beta chain) was documented in a study of blood T cell repertoires in COVID-19. About the research overall: Both acute and convalescent COVID-19 samples were obtained from the United States, Italy and Spain.

Clones were read by immunoSEQ multiplex PCR, and TCRdb kept only the in-frame ones, dropping some. The profile covers around 200,000 clones, with 84% appearing a single time and 18% taken by the ten largest. The receptor was isolated from a woman at least 80 years old with active or convalescent COVID-19. The sequencing sample was made of peripheral blood.

The CDR3 coding sequence is TGTGCCAGCAGCAAACTTAAGAGGGGACTAGCGGGTGCAGATACGCAGTATTTT. It translates to CASSKLKRGLAGADTQYF. The chain joins TRBV9 to TRBJ2-3, with TRBD2 matching over 12 bases. Germline V gene lookup returns CDR1 SGDLS and CDR2 YYNGEE. Trimming cost V 4 bases and J 4 bases; bases outside gene matches: 13. The CDR3 contains 18 residues.